This entry lists 25 T cell receptor beta chains sequenced from one sample in a study of blood T cell repertoires in COVID-19. Some clones are missing from TCRdb's copy, which holds only in-frame ones; the method was immunoSEQ multiplex PCR. Of some 350,000 clones in the sample, under 95% were seen once. Material for sequencing was peripheral blood. The receptors here all came from a woman between 18 and 29 years old who had recovered from COVID-19.

This clone was observed a handful of times. This chain links TRBV11-2 with TRBJ1-5; 8 bases agree with TRBD1. Germline V gene lookup returns CDR1 SGHAT and CDR2 FQNNGV. After removal of 5 bases from V and 6 bases from J, the junction contained 9 bases not matched to a gene. CDR3 length: 15 residues. CDR3 coding DNA: TGTGCCAGCAGCACCGCGGACAGGGAGGGTCAGCCCCAGCATTTT. Amino acids: CASSTADREGQPQHF. The variable domain in full, completed from reference TRBV11-2 and TRBJ1-5, reads EAGVAQSPRYKIIEKRQSVAFWCNPISGHATLYWYQQILGQGPKLLIQFQNNGVVDDSQLPKDRFSAERLKGVDSTLKIQPAKLEDSAVYLCASSTADREGQPQHFGDGTRLSIL.

V and J are TRBV7-2 and TRBJ2-5; possible D gene TRBD1, 6 bases. Trimming pared 3 bases from V and 0 bases from J, leaving 8 bases between. Germline CDR1 is SGHTA and CDR2 is FQGNSA. The CDR3 contains 14 residues. CDR3 region: CASSLDSDQETQYF. The CDR3 DNA reads as TGTGCCAGCAGCTTGGACAGTGACCAAGAGACCCAGTACTTC.

The genes are TRBV4-3 and TRBJ2-3; a possible D gene is TRBD2 (6 bases). CDR3 size: 17 residues. V was shortened by 0 bases and J by 1 base, with 14 bases between the two germline ends. CDR1 LGHNA and CDR2 YSLEER come from the germline V gene. CDR3 nucleotides: TGCGCCAGCAGCCAAGAAGGCGGGACTTCTCGCACAGATACGCAGTATTTT. This encodes CASSQEGGTSRTDTQYF.

The chain carries TRBV24-1 and TRBJ2-3; the D gene is possibly TRBD2 (6 bases). Germline V gene data show CDR1 as KGHDR and CDR2 as SFDVKD. V lost 0 bases and J 3 bases, leaving 12 bases between the germline ends. CDR3 size: 16 residues. CDR3 DNA sequence: TGTGCCACCAGTGATTTGCAAATGGGGGGAACAGATACGCAGTATTTT. Translated: CATSDLQMGGTDTQYF.

This clone has only a few counts. The V gene is TRBV5-1, the J gene TRBJ1-5, with D unresolved. V gave up 4 bases and J gave up 3 bases, with 11 bases separating them. The CDR3 sequence is 14 residues long. CDR1 and CDR2 (germline): SGHRS, YFSETQ. CDR3 in amino acids: CASSPDGPNQPQHF. The CDR3 nucleotides are TGCGCCAGCAGCCCTGATGGGCCCAATCAGCCCCAGCATTTT.

This clone was detected a few times. V and J are TRBV12-5 and TRBJ1-1, with D unclear. This CDR3 contains 11 residues. Per the germline V gene, CDR1 is LGHNT and CDR2 is FRNRAP. The ends were cut back, 2 bases at V and 8 bases at J, with 6 bases in the middle. The CDR3 spells CASGLRSEAFF. The DNA of the CDR3 is TGTGCTAGTGGTTTGCGGTCGGAAGCTTTCTTT.

The chain combines TRBV2 with TRBJ1-5; D uncertain. The V gene lost 6 bases and the J gene lost 5 bases, with 11 bases spanning the gap. The CDR3 sequence is 13 residues long. Germline V gene lookup returns CDR1 SNHLY and CDR2 FYNNEI. The CDR3 nucleotides are TGTGCCAGCAGATTACAGCCCCATCAGCCCCAGCATTTT. This translates into CASRLQPHQPQHF.

This clone was detected only a few times. This chain links TRBV3-1 (or the pseudogene TRBV3-2) with TRBJ1-4, with D hard to call. The CDR3 runs to 15 residues. Germline V gives CDR1 LGHDT, CDR2 YNNKEL (reference sequence). The V and J ends lost 1 base and 0 bases respectively, with 6 bases between them. The CDR3 protein is CASSQAIATNEKLFF. CDR3 bases: TGTGCCAGCAGCCAAGCAATTGCAACTAATGAAAAACTGTTTTTT.

DNA for the CDR3: TGCGCCAGCAGCGGGTATTTGAGGGAAACTGAAGCTTTCTTT. Translating it yields CASSGYLRETEAFF. This chain links TRBV4-3 with TRBJ1-1; no reliable D call. The CDR3 runs to 14 residues. Germline V gives CDR1 LGHNA, CDR2 YSLEER. Between the trimmed V and J ends, which lost 5 bases and 5 bases, there was a span of 15 bases.

This rearrangement joins TRBV19 to TRBJ1-2; 7 positions agree with TRBD1. V lost 3 bases and J lost 4; bases outside the gene matches: 8. CDR1 LNHDA and CDR2 SQIVND come from the germline V gene (reference sequence). The CDR3 sequence is 15 residues long. The CDR3 sequence: CASSIVSGGIYGYTF. CDR3 in DNA: TGTGCCAGTAGTATCGTTTCAGGGGGGATCTATGGCTACACCTTC.

This clone showed up just a few times. The rearrangement uses TRBV25-1 and TRBJ1-1; D is ambiguous. Trimming took off 6 bases at V and 0 bases at J, with 11 bases between the two ends. Germline CDR1 is MGHDK and CDR2 is SYGVNS. The CDR3 runs to 14 residues. CDR3 in amino acids: CASRETGLNTEAFF. The CDR3 nucleotides read TGTGCCAGCAGGGAGACGGGTCTGAACACTGAAGCTTTCTTT. The whole variable domain, filled in from reference TRBV25-1 and TRBJ1-1, reads EADIYQTPRYLVIGTGKKITLECSQTMGHDKMYWYQQDPGMELHLIHYSYGVNSTEKGDLSSESTVSRIRTEHFPLTLESARPSHTSQYLCASRETGLNTEAFFGQGTRLTVV.

V gene TRBV7-2 combines with J gene TRBJ2-2, with D uncertain. Trimming cost V 0 bases and J 4 bases, with 12 bases left between them. Germline CDR1 reads SGHTA; CDR2 reads FQGNSA. The CDR3 is 16 amino acids. The CDR3 nucleotides are TGTGCCAGCAGCTTAGCGATGCGAATTACCACCGGGGAGCTGTTTTTT. The encoded protein is CASSLAMRITTGELFF.

The chain recombines TRBV6-5 with TRBJ1-1, with TRBD1 matching 7 bases. The CDR3 is made up of 13 amino acids. The V segment lost 3 bases and the J segment 11 bases; nucleotides outside the gene matches: 9. The germline V gene has CDR1 MNHEY and CDR2 SVGAGI. The CDR3 sequence: CASSYSDREEAFF. Here the CDR3 DNA reads TGTGCCAGCAGTTATTCTGACAGGGAGGAGGCTTTCTTT.

The V call is TRBV5-5, the J call TRBJ2-2, with 10 positions matching TRBD2. Per germline, CDR1 SGHKS and CDR2 YYEKEE (reference sequence). The CDR3 loop spans 18 amino acids. V lost 0 bases and J lost 0; bases outside the gene matches: 5. CDR3 coding DNA: TGTGCCAGCAGCTTGGCCGGTGGGACTAGCGCGAACACCGGGGAGCTGTTTTTT. Translation gives CASSLAGGTSANTGELFF.

J is TRBJ2-5 and V is TRBV7-8; 8 bases are a match to TRBD2. Germline loops: CDR1 SGHVS, CDR2 FQNEAQ. J lost 3 bases, V lost 5 bases, and 8 bases had no gene match. This CDR3 has 15 amino acids. The CDR3 DNA reads as TGTGCCAGCAGCCCGGTCGGGGGGGCTAAAGAGACCCAGTACTTC. The encoded protein is CASSPVGGAKETQYF.

The chain carries TRBV14 and TRBJ1-5; no clear D gene. The CDR3 has 13 residues. V was pared by 1 base and J by 3 bases, with 4 bases between. Germline CDR1 is SGHDN and CDR2 is FVKESK. The CDR3 loop is CASSQAYNQPQHF. CDR3 nucleotides: TGTGCCAGCAGCCAAGCGTACAATCAGCCCCAGCATTTT.

The chain combines TRBV20-1 with TRBJ2-3, with 8 nucleotides matching TRBD2. The germline CDR1 and CDR2 sequences are DFQATT and SNEGSKA (reference sequence). Germline trimming cut 3 bases from V and 5 bases from J; bases unmatched to any gene: 7. The CDR3 contains 14 residues. CDR3 sequence reads: CSASTSGGGDTQYF. CDR3 in DNA: TGCAGTGCTAGTACTAGCGGAGGGGGAGATACGCAGTATTTT.

Only one count was recorded for this clone. This chain connects TRBV7-9 to TRBJ2-3; the D gene is possibly TRBD2 (6 bases). Trimming stripped 3 bases from V and 2 bases from J, with 18 bases between. CDR1 SEHNR and CDR2 FQNEAQ come from the germline V gene (reference sequence). The CDR3 runs to 17 residues. CDR3 nucleotide sequence: TGTGCCAGCAGCTTGATGGGGCGAGGAGGGCCCACAGATACGCAGTATTTT. This codes for CASSLMGRGGPTDTQYF.

This chain connects TRBV7-8 to TRBJ2-1, with 7 bases identical to TRBD2. Germline CDR1 reads SGHVS; CDR2 reads FQNEAQ. CDR3 size: 16 residues. With V trimmed by 4 bases and J by 6 bases, 12 bases remained unmatched. The CDR3 loop reads CASSSGGRGFTNEQFF. In nucleotides, the CDR3 is TGTGCCAGCAGCTCGGGCGGGAGAGGCTTCACCAATGAGCAGTTCTTC.

This clone was detected only once. V is TRBV6-2 or TRBV6-3 and J is TRBJ1-6, with 7 bases identical to TRBD1. The trim removed 2 bases at V and 13 bases at J, leaving 17 bases unmatched. The CDR3 length is 17 residues. Germline CDR1 MNHEY, CDR2 SVGEGT. CDR3 loop: CASSYPNDRVRDRPLHF. The DNA for the CDR3 is TGTGCCAGCAGTTACCCTAACGACAGGGTACGGGACCGGCCCCTCCACTTT.

The J gene is TRBJ1-2, the V gene TRBV24-1; D is unresolved. Trimming removed 2 bases at V and 0 bases at J, with 6 bases between. CDR3 length: 14 residues. Germline-derived CDR1 and CDR2 are KGHDR and SFDVKD. Here the CDR3 reads CATSDSAANYGYTF. CDR3 nucleotide sequence: TGTGCCACCAGTGATTCAGCGGCTAACTATGGCTACACCTTC.

The gene calls are TRBV6-5 and TRBJ1-1; 9 bases are a match to TRBD1. Germline CDR1 reads MNHEY; CDR2 reads SVGAGI. The CDR3 is 15 residues long. The trim removed 2 bases at V and 7 bases at J, leaving 8 bases unmatched. As DNA, the CDR3 is TGTGCCAGCAGTTACGATAACAGGGGGCATTTTGAAGCTTTCTTT. Protein: CASSYDNRGHFEAFF.

The chain recombines TRBV19 with TRBJ1-4, with D possibly TRBD1 on 6 matching bases. V dropped 5 bases and J dropped 4 bases, with 17 bases sitting between them. Germline CDR1 is LNHDA and CDR2 is SQIVND (reference sequence). The CDR3 runs 16 residues. The CDR3 is CASSPVGQGSNEKLFF. The CDR3 bases are TGTGCCAGTAGTCCAGTCGGGCAGGGGAGTAATGAAAAACTGTTTTTT.

CDR3 region: CASSDPSGRAPGELFF. The CDR3 bases are TGTGCCAGCAGTGATCCTAGCGGGAGGGCCCCCGGGGAGCTGTTTTTT. V is TRBV6-1 and J is TRBJ2-2; TRBD2 matches 12 bases. Losses at the gene ends were 3 bases for V and 6 bases for J; bases not matched to a gene: 5. Germline V gene lookup returns CDR1 MNHNS and CDR2 SASEGT. This CDR3 spans 16 amino acids.

The chain has TRBV3-1 (or the pseudogene TRBV3-2) and TRBJ2-7; weak D call: TRBD2 (6 bases). In germline, CDR1 is LGHDT, CDR2 YNNKEL (reference sequence). V was trimmed by 0 bases and J by 6 bases, leaving 24 bases between them. CDR3 length: 18 residues. The CDR3 here is CASSQDGGGGLVLGEQYV. For the CDR3, the DNA is TGTGCCAGCAGCCAAGATGGGGGAGGAGGGTTAGTATTGGGCGAGCAGTACGTC.